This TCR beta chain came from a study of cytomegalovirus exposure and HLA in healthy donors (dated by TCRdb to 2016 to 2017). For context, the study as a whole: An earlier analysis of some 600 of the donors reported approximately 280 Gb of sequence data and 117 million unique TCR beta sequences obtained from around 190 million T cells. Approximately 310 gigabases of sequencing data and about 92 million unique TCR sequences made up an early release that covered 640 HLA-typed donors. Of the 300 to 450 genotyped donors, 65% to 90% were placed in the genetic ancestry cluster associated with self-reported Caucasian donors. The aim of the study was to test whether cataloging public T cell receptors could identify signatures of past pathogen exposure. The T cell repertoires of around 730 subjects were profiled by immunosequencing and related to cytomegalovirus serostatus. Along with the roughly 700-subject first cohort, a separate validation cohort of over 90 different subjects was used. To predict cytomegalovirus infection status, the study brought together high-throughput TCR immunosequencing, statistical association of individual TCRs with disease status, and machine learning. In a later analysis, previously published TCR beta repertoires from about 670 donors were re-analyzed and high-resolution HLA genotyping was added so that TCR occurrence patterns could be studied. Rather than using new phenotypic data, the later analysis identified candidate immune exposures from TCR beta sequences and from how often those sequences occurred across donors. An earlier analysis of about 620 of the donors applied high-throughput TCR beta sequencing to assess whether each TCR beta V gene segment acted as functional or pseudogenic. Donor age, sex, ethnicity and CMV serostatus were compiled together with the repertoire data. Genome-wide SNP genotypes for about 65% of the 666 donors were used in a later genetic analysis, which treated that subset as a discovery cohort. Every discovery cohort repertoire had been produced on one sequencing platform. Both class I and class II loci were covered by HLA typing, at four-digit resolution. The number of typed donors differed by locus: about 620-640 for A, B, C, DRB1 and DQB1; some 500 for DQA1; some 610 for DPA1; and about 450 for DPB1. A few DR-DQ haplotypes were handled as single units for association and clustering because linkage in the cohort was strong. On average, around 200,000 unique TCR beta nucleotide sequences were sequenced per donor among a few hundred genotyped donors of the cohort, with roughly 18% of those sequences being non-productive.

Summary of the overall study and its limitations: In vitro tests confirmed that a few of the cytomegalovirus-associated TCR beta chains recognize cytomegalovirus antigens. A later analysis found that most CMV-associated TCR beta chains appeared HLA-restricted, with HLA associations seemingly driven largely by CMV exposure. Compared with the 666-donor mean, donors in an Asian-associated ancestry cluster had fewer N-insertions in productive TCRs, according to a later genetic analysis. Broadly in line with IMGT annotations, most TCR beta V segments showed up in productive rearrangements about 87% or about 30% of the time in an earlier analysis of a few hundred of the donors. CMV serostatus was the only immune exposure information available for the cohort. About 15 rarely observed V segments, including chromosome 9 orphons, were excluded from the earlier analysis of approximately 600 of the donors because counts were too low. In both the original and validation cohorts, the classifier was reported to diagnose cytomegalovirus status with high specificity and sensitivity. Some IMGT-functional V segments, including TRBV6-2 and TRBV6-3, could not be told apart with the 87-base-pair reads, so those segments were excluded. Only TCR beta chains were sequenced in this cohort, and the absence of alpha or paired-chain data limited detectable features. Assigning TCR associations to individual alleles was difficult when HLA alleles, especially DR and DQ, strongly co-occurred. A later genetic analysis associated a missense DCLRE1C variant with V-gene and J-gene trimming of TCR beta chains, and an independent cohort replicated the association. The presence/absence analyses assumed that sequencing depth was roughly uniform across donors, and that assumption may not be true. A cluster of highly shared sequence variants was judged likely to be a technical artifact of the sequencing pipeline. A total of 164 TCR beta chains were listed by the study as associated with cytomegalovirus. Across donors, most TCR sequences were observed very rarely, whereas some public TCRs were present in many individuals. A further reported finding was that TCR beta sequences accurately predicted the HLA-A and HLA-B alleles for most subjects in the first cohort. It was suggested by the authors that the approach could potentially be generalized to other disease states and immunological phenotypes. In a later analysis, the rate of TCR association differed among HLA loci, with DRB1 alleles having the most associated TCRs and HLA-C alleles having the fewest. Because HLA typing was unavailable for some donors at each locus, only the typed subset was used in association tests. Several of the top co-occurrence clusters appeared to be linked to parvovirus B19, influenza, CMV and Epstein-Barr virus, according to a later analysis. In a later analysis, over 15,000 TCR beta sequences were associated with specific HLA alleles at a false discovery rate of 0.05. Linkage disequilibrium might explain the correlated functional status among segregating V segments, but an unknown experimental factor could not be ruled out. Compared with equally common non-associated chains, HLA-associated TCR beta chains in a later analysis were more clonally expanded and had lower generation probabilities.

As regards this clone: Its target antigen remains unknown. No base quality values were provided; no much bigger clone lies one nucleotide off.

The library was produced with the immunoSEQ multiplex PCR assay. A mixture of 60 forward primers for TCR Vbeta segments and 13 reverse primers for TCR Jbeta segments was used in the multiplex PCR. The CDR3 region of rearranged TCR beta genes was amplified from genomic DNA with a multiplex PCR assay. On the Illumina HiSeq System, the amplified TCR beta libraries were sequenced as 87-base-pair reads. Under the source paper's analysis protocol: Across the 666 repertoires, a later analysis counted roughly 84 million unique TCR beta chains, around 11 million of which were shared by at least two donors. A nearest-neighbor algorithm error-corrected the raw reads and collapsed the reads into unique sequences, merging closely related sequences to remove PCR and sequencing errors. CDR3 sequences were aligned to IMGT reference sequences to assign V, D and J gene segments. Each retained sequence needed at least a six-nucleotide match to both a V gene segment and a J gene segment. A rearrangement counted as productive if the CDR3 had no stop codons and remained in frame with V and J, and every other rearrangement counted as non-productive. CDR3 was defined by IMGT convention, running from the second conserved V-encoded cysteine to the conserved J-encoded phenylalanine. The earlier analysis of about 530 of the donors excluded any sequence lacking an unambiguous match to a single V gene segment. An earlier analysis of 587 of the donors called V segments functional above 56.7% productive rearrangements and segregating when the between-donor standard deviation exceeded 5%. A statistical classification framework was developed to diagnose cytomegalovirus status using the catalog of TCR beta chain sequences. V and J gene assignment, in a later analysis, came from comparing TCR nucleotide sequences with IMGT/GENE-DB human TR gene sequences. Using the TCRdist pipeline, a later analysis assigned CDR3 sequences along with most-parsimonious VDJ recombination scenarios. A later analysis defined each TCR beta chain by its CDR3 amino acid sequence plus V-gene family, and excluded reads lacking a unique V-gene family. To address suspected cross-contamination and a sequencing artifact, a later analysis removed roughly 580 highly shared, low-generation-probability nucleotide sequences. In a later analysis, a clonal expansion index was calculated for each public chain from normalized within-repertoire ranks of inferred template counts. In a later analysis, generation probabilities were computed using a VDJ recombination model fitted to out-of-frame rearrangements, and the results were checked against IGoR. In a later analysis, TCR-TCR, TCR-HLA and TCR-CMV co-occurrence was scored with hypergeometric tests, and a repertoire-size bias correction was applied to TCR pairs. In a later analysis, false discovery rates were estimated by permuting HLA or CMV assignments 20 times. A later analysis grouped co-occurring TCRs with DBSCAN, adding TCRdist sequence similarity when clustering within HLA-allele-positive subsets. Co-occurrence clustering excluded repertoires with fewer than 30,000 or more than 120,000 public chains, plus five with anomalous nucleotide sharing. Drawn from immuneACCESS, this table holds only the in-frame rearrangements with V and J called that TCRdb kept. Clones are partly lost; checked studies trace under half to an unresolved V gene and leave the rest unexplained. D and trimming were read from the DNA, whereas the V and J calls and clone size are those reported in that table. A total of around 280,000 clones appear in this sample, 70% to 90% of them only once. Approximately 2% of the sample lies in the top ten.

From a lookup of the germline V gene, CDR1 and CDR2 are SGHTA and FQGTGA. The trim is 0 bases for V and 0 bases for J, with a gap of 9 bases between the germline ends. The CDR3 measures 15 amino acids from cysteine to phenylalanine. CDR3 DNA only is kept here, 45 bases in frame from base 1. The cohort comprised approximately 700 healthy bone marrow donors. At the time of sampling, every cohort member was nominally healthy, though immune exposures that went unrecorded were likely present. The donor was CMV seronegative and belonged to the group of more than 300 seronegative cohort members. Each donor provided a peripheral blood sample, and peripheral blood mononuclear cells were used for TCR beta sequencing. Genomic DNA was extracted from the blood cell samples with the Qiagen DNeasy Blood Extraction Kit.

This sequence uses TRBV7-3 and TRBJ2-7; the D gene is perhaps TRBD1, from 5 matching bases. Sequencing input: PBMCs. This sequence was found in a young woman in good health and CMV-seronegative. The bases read TGTGCCAGCAGCTTAACCTCGACAGCCTCCTACGAGCAGTACTTC. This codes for CASSLTSTASYEQYF.